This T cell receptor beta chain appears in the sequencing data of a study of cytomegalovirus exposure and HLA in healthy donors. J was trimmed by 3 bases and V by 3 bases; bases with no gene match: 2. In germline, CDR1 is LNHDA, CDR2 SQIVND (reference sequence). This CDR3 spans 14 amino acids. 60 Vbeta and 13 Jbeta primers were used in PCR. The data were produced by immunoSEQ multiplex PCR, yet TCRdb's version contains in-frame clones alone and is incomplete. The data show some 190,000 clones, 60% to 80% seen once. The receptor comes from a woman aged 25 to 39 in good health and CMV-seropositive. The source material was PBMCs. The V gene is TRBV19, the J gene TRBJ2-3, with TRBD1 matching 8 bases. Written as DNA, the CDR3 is TGTGCCAGTAGTATTGACAGGGGTACAGATACGCAGTATTTT. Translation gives CASSIDRGTDTQYF.